Presented here are 9 T cell receptor beta chains from one specimen sequenced in a study of blood T cell repertoires in COVID-19. Sequencing was performed with immunoSEQ multiplex PCR; in TCRdb, only in-frame clones are kept and a portion is missing. This sample has roughly 250,000 clones, with more than 75% found just once. Source material: PBMCs or T cells enriched from blood (not recorded which). The receptors derive from a woman aged 40 to 50 with acute COVID-19.

The chain combines TRBV5-1 with TRBJ2-2; TRBD1 aligns across 9 bases. The junction had 5 bases not matched to a gene; V was cut back by 2 bases and J by 3 bases. The CDR3 runs 16 residues. CDR1 is SGHRS, CDR2 YFSETQ, per germline. The CDR3 loop reads CASSLRDREYTGELFF. The CDR3 region has the DNA TGCGCCAGCAGCTTAAGGGACAGGGAGTACACCGGGGAGCTGTTTTTT.

This clone has just one count. The V call is TRBV10-1, the J call TRBJ2-3, with TRBD2 matching 10 bases. Germline lookup yields CDR1 WNHNN and CDR2 SYGVQD (reference sequence). After removal of 3 bases from V and 4 bases from J, the junction contained 4 bases not matched to a gene. CDR3 size: 15 residues. The DNA of the CDR3 is TGCGCCAGCAGTGAAGAGCGGGAGGGCCCAGATACGCAGTATTTT. It translates to CASSEEREGPDTQYF.

The CDR3 nucleotides are TGTGCCAGCTTCATCGGGAGGAACACTGAAGCTTTCTTT. This sequence encodes CASFIGRNTEAFF. The rearrangement joins TRBV12-3 or TRBV12-4 to TRBJ1-1; D not resolved. The germline V and J ends were trimmed by 8 bases and 1 base, with 11 bases remaining between them. The CDR3 spans 13 residues.

This clone was seen once. The V and J genes are TRBV5-4 and TRBJ1-4, with D perhaps matching TRBD1 (5 bases). Trimming left V 5 bases short and J 0 bases short, with 11 bases between. The germline V gene encodes CDR1 SGHNT and CDR2 YYREEE (reference sequence). CDR3 length: 15 amino acids. DNA for the CDR3: TGTGCCAGCAGTCCTCAGGGCTCAACTAATGAAAAACTGTTTTTT. Amino acids: CASSPQGSTNEKLFF.

The chain has TRBV7-2 and TRBJ2-3; D remains ambiguous. The V and J ends lost 4 bases and 5 bases respectively, with 7 bases between them. This CDR3 has 12 amino acids. Germline CDR1 reads SGHTA; CDR2 reads FQGNSA. CDR3 nucleotide sequence: TGTGCCAGCAGCTCGCACAGAGATACGCAGTATTTT. Residues: CASSSHRDTQYF.

The chain has TRBV7-8 and TRBJ2-7, with D perhaps matching TRBD1 (6 bases). The V and J ends lost 6 bases and 2 bases respectively, with 8 bases between them. CDR1 SGHVS and CDR2 FQNEAQ come from the germline V gene. The CDR3 totals 12 residues. The CDR3 loop is CASRDSAYEQYF. CDR3 nucleotides: TGTGCCAGCAGGGACAGTGCCTACGAGCAGTACTTC.

This clone was found a few times. V gene TRBV30 combines with J gene TRBJ1-2; no definite D call. This CDR3 comprises 13 residues. Trimming took 0 bases from V and 4 from J, leaving 9 bases between them. The germline gives CDR1 GTSNPN, CDR2 SVGIG (reference sequence). CDR3 nucleotide sequence: TGTGCCTGGAGTGTCCAGTCCCTCTATGGCTACACCTTC. Amino acid sequence: CAWSVQSLYGYTF.

This chain connects TRBV19 to TRBJ1-1; unclear D gene. V dropped 5 bases and J dropped 4 bases, with 17 bases sitting between them. CDR1 is LNHDA and CDR2 is SQIVND in the germline V gene (reference sequence). The CDR3 runs to 15 residues. The DNA of the CDR3 is TGTGCCAGTAGTTCTCTACCCGGGATCGGCACTGAAGCTTTCTTT. Translating gives CASSSLPGIGTEAFF.

The V call is TRBV5-1, the J call TRBJ2-3; TRBD2 aligns across 11 bases. CDR3 length equals 14 residues. Germline V gene data show CDR1 as SGHRS and CDR2 as YFSETQ. Trimming took 6 bases from V and 4 from J; bases not matched to a gene: 4. The CDR3 loop reads CASTLAGDSDTQYF. Here the CDR3 DNA reads TGCGCCAGCACACTAGCGGGAGACTCAGATACGCAGTATTTT.